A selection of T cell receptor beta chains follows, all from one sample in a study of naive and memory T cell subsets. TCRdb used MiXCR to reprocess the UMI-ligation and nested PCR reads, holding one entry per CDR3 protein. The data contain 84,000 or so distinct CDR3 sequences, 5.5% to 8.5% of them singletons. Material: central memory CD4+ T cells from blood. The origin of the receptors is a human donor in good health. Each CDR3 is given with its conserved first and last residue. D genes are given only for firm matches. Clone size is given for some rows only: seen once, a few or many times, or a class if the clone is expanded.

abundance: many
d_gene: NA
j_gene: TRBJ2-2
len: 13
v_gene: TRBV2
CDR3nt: TGTGCCAGCCAAAGGGGCAACACCGGGGAGCTGTTTTTT
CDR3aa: CASQRGNTGELFF

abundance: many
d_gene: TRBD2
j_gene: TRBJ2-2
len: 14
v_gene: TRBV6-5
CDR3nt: TGTGCCAGCACCCGGGGGGGCATCGGCGGGGAGCTGTTTTTT
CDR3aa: CASTRGGIGGELFF

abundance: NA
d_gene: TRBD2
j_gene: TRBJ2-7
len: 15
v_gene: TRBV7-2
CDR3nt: TGTGCCAGCAGCTTAGGAGCGGGGATTTCCTACGAGCAGTACTTC
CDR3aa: CASSLGAGISYEQYF

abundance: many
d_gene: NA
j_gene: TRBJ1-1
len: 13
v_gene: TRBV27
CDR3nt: TGTGCCAGCAGTTTACAGGGGTACACTGAAGCTTTCTTT
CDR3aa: CASSLQGYTEAFF

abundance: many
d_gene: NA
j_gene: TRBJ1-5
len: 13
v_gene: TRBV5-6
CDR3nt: TGTGCCAGCAGTTTTGGTGGGAATCAGCCCCAGCATTTT
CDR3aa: CASSFGGNQPQHF

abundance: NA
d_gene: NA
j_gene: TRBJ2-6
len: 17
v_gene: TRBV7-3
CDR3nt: TGTGCCAGCAGCTACTCAGCCTCAAACTCTGGGGCCAACGTCCTGACTTTC
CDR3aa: CASSYSASNSGANVLTF

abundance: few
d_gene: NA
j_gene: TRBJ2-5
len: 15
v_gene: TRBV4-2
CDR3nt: TGTGCCAGCAGCCAAGCGGTTGGGCTAGGAGAGACCCAGTACTTC
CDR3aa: CASSQAVGLGETQYF

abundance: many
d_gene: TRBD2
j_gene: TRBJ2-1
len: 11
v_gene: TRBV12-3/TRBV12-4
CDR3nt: TGTGCCAGCAGTTTTGGCGGGAGGGAGTTCTTC
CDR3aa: CASSFGGREFF

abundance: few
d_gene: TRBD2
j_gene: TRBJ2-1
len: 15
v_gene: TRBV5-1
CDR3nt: TGCGCCAGCCCTACCGGGACTAGATTAAACAATGAGCAGTTCTTC
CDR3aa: CASPTGTRLNNEQFF

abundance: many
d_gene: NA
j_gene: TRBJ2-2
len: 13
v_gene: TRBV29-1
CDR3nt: TGCAGCGCTTCGACTGCAAACACCGGGGAGCTGTTTTTT
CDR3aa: CSASTANTGELFF

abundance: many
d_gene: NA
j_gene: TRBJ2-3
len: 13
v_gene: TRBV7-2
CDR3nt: TGTGCCAGCAGCTTAACTCTAGCAGATACGCAGTATTTT
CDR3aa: CASSLTLADTQYF

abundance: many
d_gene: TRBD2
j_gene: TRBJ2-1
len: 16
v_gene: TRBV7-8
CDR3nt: TGTGCCAGCGGAATTGGCGGGAGGGACAAGGGCAATGAGCAGTTCTTC
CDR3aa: CASGIGGRDKGNEQFF

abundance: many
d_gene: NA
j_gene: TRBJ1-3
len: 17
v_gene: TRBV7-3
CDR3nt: TGTGCCAGCAGCAGACTTTGGGTCCCGCTTGGAGGAAACACCATATATTTT
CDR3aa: CASSRLWVPLGGNTIYF

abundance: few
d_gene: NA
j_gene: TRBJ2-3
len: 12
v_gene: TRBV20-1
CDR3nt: TGCAGTGCTCGGGGTCCCACAGATACGCAGTATTTT
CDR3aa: CSARGPTDTQYF

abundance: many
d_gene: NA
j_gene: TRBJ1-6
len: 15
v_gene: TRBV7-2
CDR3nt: TGTGCCAGCAGCGAACGGGTCTCTGGTCCTTCACCCCTCCACTTT
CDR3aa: CASSERVSGPSPLHF

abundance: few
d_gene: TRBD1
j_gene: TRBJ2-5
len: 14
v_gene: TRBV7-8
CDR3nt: TGTGCCAGCAGCCATAGGACAGGCCAAGAGACCCAGTACTTC
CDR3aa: CASSHRTGQETQYF

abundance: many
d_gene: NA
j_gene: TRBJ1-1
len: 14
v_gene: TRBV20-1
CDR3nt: TGCAGTGCTAGCAAGGATCAAGGGGACACTGAAGCTTTCTTT
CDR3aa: CSASKDQGDTEAFF

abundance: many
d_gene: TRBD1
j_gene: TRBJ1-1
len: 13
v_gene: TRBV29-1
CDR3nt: TGCAGCGTCAGGGGGCGAGAGAACACTGAAGCTTTCTTT
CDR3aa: CSVRGRENTEAFF

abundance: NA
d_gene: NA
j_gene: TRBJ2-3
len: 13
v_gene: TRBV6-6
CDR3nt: TGTGCCAGCAGTTCTCAAGACACAGATACGCAGTATTTT
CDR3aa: CASSSQDTDTQYF

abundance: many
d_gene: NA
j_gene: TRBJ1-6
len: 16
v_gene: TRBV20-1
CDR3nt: TGCAGTGCTAAACAGGGACCCAGCTCCTATAATTCACCCCTCCACTTT
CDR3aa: CSAKQGPSSYNSPLHF

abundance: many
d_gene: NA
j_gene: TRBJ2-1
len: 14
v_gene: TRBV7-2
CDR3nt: TGTGCCAGCAGCTCACCAGGTTTGGGCAATGAGCAGTTCTTC
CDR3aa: CASSSPGLGNEQFF

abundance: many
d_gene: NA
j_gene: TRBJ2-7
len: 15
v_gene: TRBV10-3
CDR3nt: TGTGCCATCAGCCAAGGGACTGGACCCCCCTACGAGCAGTACTTC
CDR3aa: CAISQGTGPPYEQYF

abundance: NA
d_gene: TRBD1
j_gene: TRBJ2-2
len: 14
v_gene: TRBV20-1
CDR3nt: TGCAGTGCCACCGGGACAGTGAACACCGGGGAGCTGTTTTTT
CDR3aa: CSATGTVNTGELFF

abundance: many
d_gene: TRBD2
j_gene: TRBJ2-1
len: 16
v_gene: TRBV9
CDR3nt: TGTGCCAGCAGCGTAGCCGTAGCGGGAGGTGAAAATGAGCAGTTCTTC
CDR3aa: CASSVAVAGGENEQFF

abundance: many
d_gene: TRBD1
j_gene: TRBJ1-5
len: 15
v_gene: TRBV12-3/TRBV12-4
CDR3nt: TGTGCCAGCAGTCGGAGGACAGGGGGCGTCCAGCCCCAGCATTTT
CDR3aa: CASSRRTGGVQPQHF

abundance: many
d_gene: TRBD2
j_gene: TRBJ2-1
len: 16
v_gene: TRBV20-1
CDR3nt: TGCAGTGCTAGTAGTAGTGAGACTAGCGCCTTGGATGAGCAGTTCTTC
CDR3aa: CSASSSETSALDEQFF

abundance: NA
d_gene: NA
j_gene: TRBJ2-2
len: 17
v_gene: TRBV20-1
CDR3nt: TGCAGTGCTAGAGATTTAACGAGACAGGCCTACACCGGGGAGCTGTTTTTT
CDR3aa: CSARDLTRQAYTGELFF

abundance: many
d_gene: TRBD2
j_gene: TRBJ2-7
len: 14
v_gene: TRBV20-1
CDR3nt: TGCAGTGCTAGAAGGAGCGGGGGGGCCTACGAGCAGTACTTC
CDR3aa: CSARRSGGAYEQYF

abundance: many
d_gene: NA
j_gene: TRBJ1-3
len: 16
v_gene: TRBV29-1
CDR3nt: TGCAGCGTTGAAGATCCTGCAGACCCCGCTGGAAACACCATATATTTT
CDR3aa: CSVEDPADPAGNTIYF

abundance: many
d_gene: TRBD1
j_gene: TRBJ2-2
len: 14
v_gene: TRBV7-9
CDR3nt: TGTGCCAGCAGCGCGGACAGGGGGGCCGGGGAGCTGTTTTTT
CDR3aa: CASSADRGAGELFF

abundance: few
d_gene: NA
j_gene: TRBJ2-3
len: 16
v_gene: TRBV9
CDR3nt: TGTGCCAGCAGCGCCGGGCTGGGTCGGGAGACAGATACGCAGTATTTT
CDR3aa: CASSAGLGRETDTQYF

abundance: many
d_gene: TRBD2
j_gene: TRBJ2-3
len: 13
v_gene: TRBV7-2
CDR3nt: TGTGCCAGCAGCCGGACTAGCGGGGGGACGCAGTATTTT
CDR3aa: CASSRTSGGTQYF

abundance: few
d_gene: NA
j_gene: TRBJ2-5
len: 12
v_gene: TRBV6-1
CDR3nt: TGTGCCAGCAGACTAAACATTGGGACCCAGTACTTC
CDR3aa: CASRLNIGTQYF

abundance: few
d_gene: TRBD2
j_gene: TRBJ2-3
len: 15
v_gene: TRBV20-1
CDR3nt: TGCAGTGCTAGACTTAGCGGGGGGGCGACAGATACGCAGTATTTT
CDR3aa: CSARLSGGATDTQYF

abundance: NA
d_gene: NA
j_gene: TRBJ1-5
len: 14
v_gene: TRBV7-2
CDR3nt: TGTGCCAGCAGCCTCACCCAGGGGAATCAGCCCCAGCATTTT
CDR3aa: CASSLTQGNQPQHF

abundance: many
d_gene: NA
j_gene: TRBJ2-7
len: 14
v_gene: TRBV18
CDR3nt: TGTGCCAGCTCACGAGGATCCTCCTCCTACGAGCAGTACTTC
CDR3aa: CASSRGSSSYEQYF

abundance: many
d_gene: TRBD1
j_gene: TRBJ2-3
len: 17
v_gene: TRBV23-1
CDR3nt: TGCGCCAGCAGTCAATCCGAGACAGGGCATAGCACAGATACGCAGTATTTT
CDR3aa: CASSQSETGHSTDTQYF

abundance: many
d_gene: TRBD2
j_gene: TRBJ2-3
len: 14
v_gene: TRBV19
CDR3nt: TGTGCCAGTAGGCTGCGGGAGAGCACAGATACGCAGTATTTT
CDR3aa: CASRLRESTDTQYF

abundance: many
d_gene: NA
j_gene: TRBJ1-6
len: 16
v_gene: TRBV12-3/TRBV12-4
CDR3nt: TGTGCCAGCAGTTTACGGGTGAACTCCTATAATTCACCCCTCCACTTT
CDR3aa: CASSLRVNSYNSPLHF

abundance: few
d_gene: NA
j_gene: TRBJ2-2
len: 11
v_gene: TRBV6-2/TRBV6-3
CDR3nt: TGTGCCAGCGGTTTTACCGGGGAGCTGTTTTTT
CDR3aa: CASGFTGELFF

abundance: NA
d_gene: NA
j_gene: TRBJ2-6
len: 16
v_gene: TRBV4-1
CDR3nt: TGCGCCAGCAGCCAAGGGGACTTCTCTGGGGCCAACGTCCTGACTTTC
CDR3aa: CASSQGDFSGANVLTF

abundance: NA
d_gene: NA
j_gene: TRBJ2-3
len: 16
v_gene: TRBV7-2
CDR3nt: TGTGCCAGCAGCTTAAAAGTCGGCAGACCCACAGATACGCAGTATTTT
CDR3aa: CASSLKVGRPTDTQYF

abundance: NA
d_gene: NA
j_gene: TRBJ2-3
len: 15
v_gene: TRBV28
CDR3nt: TGTGCCAGCAGTTTCGACAGGCGATTAACAGATACGCAGTATTTT
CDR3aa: CASSFDRRLTDTQYF

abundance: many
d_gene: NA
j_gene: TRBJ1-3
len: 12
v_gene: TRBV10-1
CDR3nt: TGCGCCAGCAGGGCCGCTGGAAACACCATATATTTT
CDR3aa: CASRAAGNTIYF

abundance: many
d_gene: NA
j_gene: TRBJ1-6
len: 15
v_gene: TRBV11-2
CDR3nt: TGTGCCAGCAGCTTGGTTCAGGGGTATAATTCACCCCTCCACTTT
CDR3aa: CASSLVQGYNSPLHF

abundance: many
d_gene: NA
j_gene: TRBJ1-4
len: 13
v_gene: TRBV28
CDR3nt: TGTGCCAGCAGCCCCGGGACAAAAAGAAAACTGTTTTTT
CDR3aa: CASSPGTKRKLFF

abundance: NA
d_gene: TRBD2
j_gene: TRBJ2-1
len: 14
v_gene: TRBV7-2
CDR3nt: TGTGCCAGCAGTACTAGCGGGGGAGACAATGAGCAGTTCTTC
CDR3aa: CASSTSGGDNEQFF

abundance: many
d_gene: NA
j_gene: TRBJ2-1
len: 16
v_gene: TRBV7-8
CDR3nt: TGTGCCAGCACTCCCGCAAGGTACCGCTCCTACAATGAGCAGTTCTTC
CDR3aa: CASTPARYRSYNEQFF

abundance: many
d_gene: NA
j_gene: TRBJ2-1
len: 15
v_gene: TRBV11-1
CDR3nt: TGTGCCAGCAGCTTGCAGGGCCGTACCCCCAATGAGCAGTTCTTC
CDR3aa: CASSLQGRTPNEQFF

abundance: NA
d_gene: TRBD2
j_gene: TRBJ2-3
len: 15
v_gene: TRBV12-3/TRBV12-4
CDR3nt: TGTGCCAGCAGGGTACTAGCGGGAGGAGCGGATACGCAGTATTTT
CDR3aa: CASRVLAGGADTQYF

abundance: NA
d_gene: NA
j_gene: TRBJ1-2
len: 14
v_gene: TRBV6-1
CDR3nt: TGTGCCAGCAGTGAGGCCAGGGGCAACTATGGCTACACCTTC
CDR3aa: CASSEARGNYGYTF

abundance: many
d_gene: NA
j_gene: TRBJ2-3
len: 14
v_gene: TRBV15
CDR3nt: TGTGCCACCAGCAGATCCGGACCCACAGATACGCAGTATTTT
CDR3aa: CATSRSGPTDTQYF

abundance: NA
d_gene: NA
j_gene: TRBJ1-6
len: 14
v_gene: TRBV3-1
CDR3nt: TGTGCCAGCAGCCAGTTCGAGAGTAGTTCACCCCTCCACTTT
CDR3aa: CASSQFESSSPLHF

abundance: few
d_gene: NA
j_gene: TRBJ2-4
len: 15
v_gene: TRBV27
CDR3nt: TGTGCCAGCAGATCCCTGGGAGGAGGCGAAAACATTCAGTACTTC
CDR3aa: CASRSLGGGENIQYF

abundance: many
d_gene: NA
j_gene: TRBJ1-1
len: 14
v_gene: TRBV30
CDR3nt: TGTGCCTGGAGTGTTCTGACCCCGAACACTGAAGCTTTCTTT
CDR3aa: CAWSVLTPNTEAFF

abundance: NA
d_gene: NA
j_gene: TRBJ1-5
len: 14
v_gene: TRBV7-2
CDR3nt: TGTGCCAGCAGCTTAGACACCAGCACAGATACGCAGCATTTT
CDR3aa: CASSLDTSTDTQHF

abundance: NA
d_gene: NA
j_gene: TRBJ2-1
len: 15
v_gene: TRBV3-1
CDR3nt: TGTGCCAGCAGCCAAAAGGGGCGGTCCTACAATGAGCAGTTCTTC
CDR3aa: CASSQKGRSYNEQFF

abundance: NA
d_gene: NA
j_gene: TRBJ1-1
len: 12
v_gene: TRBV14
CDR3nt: TGTGCCAGCAGCCAAGAATCGGGGCCGGCTTTCTTT
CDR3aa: CASSQESGPAFF